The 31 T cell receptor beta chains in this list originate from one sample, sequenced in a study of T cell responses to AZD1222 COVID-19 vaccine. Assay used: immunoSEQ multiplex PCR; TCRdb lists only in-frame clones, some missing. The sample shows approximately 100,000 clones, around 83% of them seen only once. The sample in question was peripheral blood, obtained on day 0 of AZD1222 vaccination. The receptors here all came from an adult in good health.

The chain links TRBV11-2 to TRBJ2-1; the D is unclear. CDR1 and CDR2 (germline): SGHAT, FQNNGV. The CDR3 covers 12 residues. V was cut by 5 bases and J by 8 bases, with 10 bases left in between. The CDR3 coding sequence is TGTGCCAGCAGCCCCCCACGGCATGAGCAGTTCTTC. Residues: CASSPPRHEQFF.

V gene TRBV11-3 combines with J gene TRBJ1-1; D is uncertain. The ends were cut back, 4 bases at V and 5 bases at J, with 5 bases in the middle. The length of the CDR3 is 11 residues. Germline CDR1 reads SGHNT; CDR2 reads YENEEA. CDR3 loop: CASSSWTEAFF. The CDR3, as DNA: TGTGCCAGCAGCTCGTGGACTGAAGCTTTCTTT.

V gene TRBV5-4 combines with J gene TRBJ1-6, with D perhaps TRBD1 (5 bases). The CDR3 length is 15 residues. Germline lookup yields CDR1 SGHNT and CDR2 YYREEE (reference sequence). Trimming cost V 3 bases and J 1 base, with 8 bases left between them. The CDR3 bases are TGTGCCAGCAGCTCGCAGGGTTCCTATAATTCACCCCTCCACTTT. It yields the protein CASSSQGSYNSPLHF. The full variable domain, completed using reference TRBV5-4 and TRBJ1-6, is ETGVTQSPTHLIKTRGQQVTLRCSSQSGHNTVSWYQQALGQGPQFIFQYYREEENGRGNFPPRFSGLQFPNYSSELNVNALELDDSALYLCASSSQGSYNSPLHFGNGTRLTVT.

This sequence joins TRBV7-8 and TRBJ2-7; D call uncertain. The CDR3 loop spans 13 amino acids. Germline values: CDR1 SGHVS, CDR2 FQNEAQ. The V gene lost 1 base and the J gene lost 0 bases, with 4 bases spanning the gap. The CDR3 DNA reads TGTGCCAGCAGCTTAGTTCTCTCCTACGAGCAGTACTTC. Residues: CASSLVLSYEQYF.

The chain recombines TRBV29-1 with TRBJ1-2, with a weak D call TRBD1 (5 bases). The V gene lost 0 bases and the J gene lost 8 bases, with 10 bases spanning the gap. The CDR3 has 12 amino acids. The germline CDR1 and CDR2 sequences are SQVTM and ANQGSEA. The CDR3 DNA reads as TGCAGCGTTGAAGACAGGGCAGCGGGCTACACCTTC. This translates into CSVEDRAAGYTF.

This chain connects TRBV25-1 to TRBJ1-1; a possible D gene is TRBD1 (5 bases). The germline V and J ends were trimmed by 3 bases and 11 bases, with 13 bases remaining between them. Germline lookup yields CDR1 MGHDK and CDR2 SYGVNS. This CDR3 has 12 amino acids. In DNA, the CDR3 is TGTGCCAGCAGTGACCGACTGGGGCAGGCTTTCTTT. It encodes CASSDRLGQAFF. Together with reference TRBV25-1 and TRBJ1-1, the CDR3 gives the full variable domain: EADIYQTPRYLVIGTGKKITLECSQTMGHDKMYWYQQDPGMELHLIHYSYGVNSTEKGDLSSESTVSRIRTEHFPLTLESARPSHTSQYLCASSDRLGQAFFGQGTRLTVV.

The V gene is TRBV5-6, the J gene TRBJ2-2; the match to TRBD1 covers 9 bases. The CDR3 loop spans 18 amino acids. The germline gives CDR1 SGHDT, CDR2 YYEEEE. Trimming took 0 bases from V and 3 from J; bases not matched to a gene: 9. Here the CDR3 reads CASSLGGTGGLDTGELFF. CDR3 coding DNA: TGTGCCAGCAGCTTGGGCGGTACAGGGGGCCTGGACACCGGGGAGCTGTTTTTT.

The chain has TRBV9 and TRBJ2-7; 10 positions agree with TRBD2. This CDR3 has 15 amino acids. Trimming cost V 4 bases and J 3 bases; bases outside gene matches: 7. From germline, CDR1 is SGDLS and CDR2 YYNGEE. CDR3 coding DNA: TGTGCCAGCAGCCCCCCTAGCGGGAGTGTCTACGAGCAGTACTTC. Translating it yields CASSPPSGSVYEQYF.

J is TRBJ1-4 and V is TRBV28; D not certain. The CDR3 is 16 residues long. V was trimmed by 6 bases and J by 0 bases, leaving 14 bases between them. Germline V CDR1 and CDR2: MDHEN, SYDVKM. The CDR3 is CASSLPISATNEKLFF. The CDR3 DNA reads TGTGCCAGCAGCCTCCCCATATCCGCAACTAATGAAAAACTGTTTTTT. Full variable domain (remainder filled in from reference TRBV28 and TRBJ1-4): DVKVTQSSRYLVKRTGEKVFLECVQDMDHENMFWYRQDPGLGLRLIYFSYDVKMKEKGDIPEGYSVSREKKERFSLILESASTNQTSMYLCASSLPISATNEKLFFGSGTQLSVL.

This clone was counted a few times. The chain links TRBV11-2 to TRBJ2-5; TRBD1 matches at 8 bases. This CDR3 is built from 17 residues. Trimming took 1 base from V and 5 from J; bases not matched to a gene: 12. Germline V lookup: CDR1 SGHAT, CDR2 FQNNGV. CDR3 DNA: TGTGCCAGCAGCTTAGGGCAGGGGGCGTTGTTCTTGGAGACCCAGTACTTC. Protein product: CASSLGQGALFLETQYF.

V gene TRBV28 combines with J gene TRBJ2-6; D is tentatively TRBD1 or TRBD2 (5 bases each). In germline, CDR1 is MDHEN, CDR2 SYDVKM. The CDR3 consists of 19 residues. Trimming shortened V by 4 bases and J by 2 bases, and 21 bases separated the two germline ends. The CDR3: CASSSGATLKAPGANVLTF. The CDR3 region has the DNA TGTGCCAGCAGTTCCGGGGCTACGTTGAAGGCGCCTGGGGCCAACGTCCTGACTTTC.

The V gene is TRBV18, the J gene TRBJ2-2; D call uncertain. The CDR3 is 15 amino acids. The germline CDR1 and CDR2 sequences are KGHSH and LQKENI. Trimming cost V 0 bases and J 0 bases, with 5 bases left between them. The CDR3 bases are TGTGCCAGCTCACCACCGGGCGCGAACACCGGGGAGCTGTTTTTT. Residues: CASSPPGANTGELFF.

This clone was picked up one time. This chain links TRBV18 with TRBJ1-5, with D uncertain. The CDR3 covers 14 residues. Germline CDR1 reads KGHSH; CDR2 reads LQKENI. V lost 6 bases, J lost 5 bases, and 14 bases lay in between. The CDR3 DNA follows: TGTGCCAGCTCCCCCGGCAGCCTCGATCAGCCCCAGCATTTT. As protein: CASSPGSLDQPQHF.

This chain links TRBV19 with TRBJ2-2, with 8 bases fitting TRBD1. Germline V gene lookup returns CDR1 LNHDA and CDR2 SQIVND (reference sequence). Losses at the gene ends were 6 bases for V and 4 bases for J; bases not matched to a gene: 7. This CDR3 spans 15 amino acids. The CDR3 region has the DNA TGTGCCAGTAGGTATGGGGACAGGTCCACCGGGGAGCTGTTTTTT. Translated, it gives CASRYGDRSTGELFF.

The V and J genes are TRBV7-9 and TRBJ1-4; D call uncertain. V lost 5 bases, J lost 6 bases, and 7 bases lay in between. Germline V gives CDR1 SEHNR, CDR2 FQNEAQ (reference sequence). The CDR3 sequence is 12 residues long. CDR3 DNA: TGTGCCAGCAGCCGAGGGTATGAAAAACTGTTTTTT. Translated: CASSRGYEKLFF.

CDR3 amino acids: CAWNRAGMNTEAFF. As DNA, the CDR3 is TGTGCCTGGAATCGCGCTGGGATGAACACTGAAGCTTTCTTT. The gene calls are TRBV30 and TRBJ1-1; D unclear. Germline V lookup: CDR1 GTSNPN, CDR2 SVGIG (reference sequence). This CDR3 comprises 14 residues. Trimming cost V 4 bases and J 0 bases, with 12 bases left between them.

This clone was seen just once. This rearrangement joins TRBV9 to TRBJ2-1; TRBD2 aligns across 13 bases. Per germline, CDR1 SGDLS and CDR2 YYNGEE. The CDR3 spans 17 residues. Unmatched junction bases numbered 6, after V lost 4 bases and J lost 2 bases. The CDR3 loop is CASSTGTSGITYNEQFF. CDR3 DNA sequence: TGTGCCAGCAGCACCGGGACTAGCGGGATCACCTACAATGAGCAGTTCTTC. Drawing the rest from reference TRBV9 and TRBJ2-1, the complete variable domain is DSGVTQTPKHLITATGQRVTLRCSPRSGDLSVYWYQQSLDQGLQFLIQYYNGEERAKGNILERFSAQQFPDLHSELNLSSLELGDSALYFCASSTGTSGITYNEQFFGPGTRLTVL.

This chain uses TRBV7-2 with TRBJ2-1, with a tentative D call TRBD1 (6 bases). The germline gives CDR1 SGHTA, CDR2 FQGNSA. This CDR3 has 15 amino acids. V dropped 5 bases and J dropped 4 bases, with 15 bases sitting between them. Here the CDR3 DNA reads TGTGCCAGCAGCCTCCTCCCACAGGGTTACAATGAGCAGTTCTTC. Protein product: CASSLLPQGYNEQFF.

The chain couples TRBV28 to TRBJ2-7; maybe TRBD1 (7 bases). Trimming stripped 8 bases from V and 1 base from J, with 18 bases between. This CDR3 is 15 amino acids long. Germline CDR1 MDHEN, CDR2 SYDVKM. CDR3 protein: CASGGRPGGSYEQYF. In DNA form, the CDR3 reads TGTGCCAGCGGGGGGCGGCCAGGGGGGTCCTACGAGCAGTACTTC.

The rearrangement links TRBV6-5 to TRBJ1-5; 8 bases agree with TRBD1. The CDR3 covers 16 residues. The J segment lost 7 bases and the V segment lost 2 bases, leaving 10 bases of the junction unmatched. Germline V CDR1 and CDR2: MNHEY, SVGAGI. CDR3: CASSYIQDRVRQPQHF. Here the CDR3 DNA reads TGTGCCAGCAGTTACATCCAGGACAGGGTCCGCCAGCCCCAGCATTTT.

The CDR3: CASSGGLSRISYEQYF. CDR3 bases: TGTGCCAGCAGCGGGGGACTATCCAGGATATCCTACGAGCAGTACTTC. V and J are TRBV28 and TRBJ2-7, with 7 bases identical to TRBD2. Trimming cost V 6 bases and J 1 base; bases outside gene matches: 12. This CDR3 has 16 residues. CDR1 and CDR2 from the germline V gene are MDHEN and SYDVKM. Drawing the rest from reference TRBV28 and TRBJ2-7, the complete variable domain is DVKVTQSSRYLVKRTGEKVFLECVQDMDHENMFWYRQDPGLGLRLIYFSYDVKMKEKGDIPEGYSVSREKKERFSLILESASTNQTSMYLCASSGGLSRISYEQYFGPGTRLTVT.

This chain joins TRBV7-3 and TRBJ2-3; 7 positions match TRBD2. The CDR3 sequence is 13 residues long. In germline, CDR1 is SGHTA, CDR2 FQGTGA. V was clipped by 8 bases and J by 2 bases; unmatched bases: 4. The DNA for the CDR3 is TGTGCCAGCGGGAAGCGGGACACAGATACGCAGTATTTT. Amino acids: CASGKRDTDTQYF. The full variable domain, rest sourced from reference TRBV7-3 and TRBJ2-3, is GAGVSQTPSNKVTEKGKYVELRCDPISGHTALYWYRQSLGQGPEFLIYFQGTGAADDSGLPNDRFFAVRPEGSVSTLKIQRTERGDSAVYLCASGKRDTDTQYFGPGTRLTVL.

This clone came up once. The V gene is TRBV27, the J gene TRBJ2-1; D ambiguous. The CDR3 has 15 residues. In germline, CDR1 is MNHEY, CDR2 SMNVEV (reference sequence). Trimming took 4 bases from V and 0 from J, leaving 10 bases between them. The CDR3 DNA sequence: TGTGCCAGCAGTTCGGCGGAGAGCTCCTACAATGAGCAGTTCTTC. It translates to CASSSAESSYNEQFF.

The CDR3 loop reads CASSDDRVSEAFF. The CDR3 DNA is TGTGCCAGCAGTGATGACAGGGTTTCTGAAGCTTTCTTT. The rearrangement uses TRBV6-1 and TRBJ1-1; 7 nucleotides line up with TRBD1. CDR3 length equals 13 residues. Trimming cost V 3 bases and J 6 bases; bases outside gene matches: 4. CDR1 and CDR2 from the germline V gene are MNHNS and SASEGT.

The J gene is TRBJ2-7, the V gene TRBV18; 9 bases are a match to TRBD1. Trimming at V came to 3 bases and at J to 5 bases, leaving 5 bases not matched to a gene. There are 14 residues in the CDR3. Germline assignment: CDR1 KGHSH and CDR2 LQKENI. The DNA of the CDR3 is TGTGCCAGCTCACCCCCCGGGACAGGGCACGAGCAGTACTTC. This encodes CASSPPGTGHEQYF.

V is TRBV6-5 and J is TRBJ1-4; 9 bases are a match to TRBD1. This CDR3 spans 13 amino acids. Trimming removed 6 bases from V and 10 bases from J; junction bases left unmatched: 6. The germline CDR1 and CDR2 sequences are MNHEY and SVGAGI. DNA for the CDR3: TGTGCCAGCAGCTGGGACAGGGAAGGAAAACTGTTTTTT. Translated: CASSWDREGKLFF.

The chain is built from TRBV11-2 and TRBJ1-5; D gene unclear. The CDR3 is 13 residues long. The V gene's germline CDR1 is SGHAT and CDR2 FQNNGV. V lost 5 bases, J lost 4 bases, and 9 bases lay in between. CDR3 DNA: TGTGCCAGCAGCCTAGGGCATAATCAGCCCCAGCATTTT. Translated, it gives CASSLGHNQPQHF.

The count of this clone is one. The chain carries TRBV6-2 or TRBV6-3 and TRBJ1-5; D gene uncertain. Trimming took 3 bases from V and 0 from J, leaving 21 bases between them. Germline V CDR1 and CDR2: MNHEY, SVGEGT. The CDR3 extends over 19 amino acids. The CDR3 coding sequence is TGTGCCAGCAGTTATTACGCCGGCGGCCCGGGTTTTAGCAATCAGCCCCAGCATTTT. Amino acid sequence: CASSYYAGGPGFSNQPQHF.

The CDR3 sequence: CASSLAPTYGYTF. In DNA, the CDR3 is TGTGCCAGCAGTCTCGCCCCTACCTATGGCTACACCTTC. V and J are TRBV28 and TRBJ1-2; D is ambiguous. CDR1 is MDHEN and CDR2 is SYDVKM in the germline V gene. This CDR3 has 13 residues. Trimming removed 5 bases at V and 4 bases at J, with 11 bases between.

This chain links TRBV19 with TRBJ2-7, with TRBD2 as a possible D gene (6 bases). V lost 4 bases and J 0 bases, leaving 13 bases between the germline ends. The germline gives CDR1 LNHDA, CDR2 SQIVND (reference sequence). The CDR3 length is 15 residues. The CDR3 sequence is CASSTPGLSSYEQYF. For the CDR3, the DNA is TGTGCCAGTAGTACACCGGGACTGAGCTCCTACGAGCAGTACTTC.

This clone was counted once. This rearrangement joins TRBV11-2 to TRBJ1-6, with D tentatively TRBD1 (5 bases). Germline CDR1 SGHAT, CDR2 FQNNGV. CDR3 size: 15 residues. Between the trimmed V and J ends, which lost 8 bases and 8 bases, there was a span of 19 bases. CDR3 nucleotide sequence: TGTGCCAGCTCCAAAGGGAGGGACCGAGATTCACCCCTCCACTTT. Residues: CASSKGRDRDSPLHF.